The source of this T cell receptor beta chain is a study of T cells in Graves' hyperthyroidism and ophthalmopathy. Looked up from germline, CDR1 is MNHEY and CDR2 is SVGAGI. V was cut by 2 bases and J by 1 base, with 9 bases left in between. The CDR3 is 14 amino acids. Broader study findings: Through a model of 13 V-J features, ophthalmopathy was separated from stable hyperthyroidism.

It was RNA transcripts that yielded the amplified TCR beta CDR3 regions. The TCR CDR3 first-round RT-PCR relied on the HTBI primer set. TCRdb recomputed calls from the multiplex PCR reads with MiXCR, one row per CDR3 protein. Among about 770,000 distinct CDR3 sequences listed, around a sixth were seen once. As to this clonotype: What it recognizes is unknown. This may be a read error: a much more frequent sequence differs by one nucleotide.

Subjects aged 18 to 65 presented with newly diagnosed hyperthyroidism of less than 2 months' duration. Researchers barred patients who had uncontrolled infection, other autoimmune disease, pregnancy or lactation. The sequenced sample consisted of blood. The sequence was collected from a woman aged 50 to 60 with Graves' hyperthyroidism that later progressed to Graves' ophthalmopathy. V gene TRBV6-5 combines with J gene TRBJ2-7; D tentatively fits TRBD1 or TRBD2 (5 bases each). The CDR3 coding sequence is TGTGCCAGCAGTTACCTGAGGGGTTCCTACGAGCAGTACTTC. It specifies CASSYLRGSYEQYF.